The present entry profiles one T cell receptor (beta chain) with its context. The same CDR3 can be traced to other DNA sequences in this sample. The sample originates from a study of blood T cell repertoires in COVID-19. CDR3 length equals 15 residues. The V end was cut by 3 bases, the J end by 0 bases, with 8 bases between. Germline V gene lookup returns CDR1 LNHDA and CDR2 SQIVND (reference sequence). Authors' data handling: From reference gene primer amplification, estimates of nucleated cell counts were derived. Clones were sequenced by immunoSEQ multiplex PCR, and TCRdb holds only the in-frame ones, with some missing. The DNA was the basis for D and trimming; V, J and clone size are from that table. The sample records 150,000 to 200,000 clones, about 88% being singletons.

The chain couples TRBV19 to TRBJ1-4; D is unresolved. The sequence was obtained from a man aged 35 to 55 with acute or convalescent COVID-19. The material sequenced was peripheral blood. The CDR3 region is CASSISRATNEKLFF. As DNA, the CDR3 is TGTGCCAGTAGTATTTCGAGGGCAACTAATGAAAAACTGTTTTTT.